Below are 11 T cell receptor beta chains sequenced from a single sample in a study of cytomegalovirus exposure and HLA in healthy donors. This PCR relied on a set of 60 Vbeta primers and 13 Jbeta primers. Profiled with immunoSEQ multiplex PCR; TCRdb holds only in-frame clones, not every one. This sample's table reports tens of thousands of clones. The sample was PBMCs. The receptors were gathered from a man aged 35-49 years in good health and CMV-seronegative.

The CDR3 sequence: CASSFSGYGYTF. In nucleotides, the CDR3 is TGTGCCAGCAGTTTCAGCGGCTATGGCTACACCTTC. The gene calls are TRBV28 and TRBJ1-2; no clear D gene. Germline V gene sequence: CDR1 MDHEN, CDR2 SYDVKM. Trimming removed 3 bases from V and 4 bases from J, with 6 bases in between. The CDR3 is made up of 12 amino acids.

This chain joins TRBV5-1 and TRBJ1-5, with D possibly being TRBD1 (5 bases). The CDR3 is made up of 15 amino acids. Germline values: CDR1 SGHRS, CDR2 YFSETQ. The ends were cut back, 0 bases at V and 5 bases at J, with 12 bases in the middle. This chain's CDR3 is CASSLAGVQDQPQHF. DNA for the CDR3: TGCGCCAGCAGCTTGGCGGGGGTACAAGATCAGCCCCAGCATTTT.

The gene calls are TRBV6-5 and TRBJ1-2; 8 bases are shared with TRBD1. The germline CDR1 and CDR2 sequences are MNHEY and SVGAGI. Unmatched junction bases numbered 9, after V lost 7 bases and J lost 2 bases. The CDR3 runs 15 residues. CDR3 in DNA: TGTGCCAGCACCTTTGGACAGGGACAGAACTATGGCTACACCTTC. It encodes CASTFGQGQNYGYTF.

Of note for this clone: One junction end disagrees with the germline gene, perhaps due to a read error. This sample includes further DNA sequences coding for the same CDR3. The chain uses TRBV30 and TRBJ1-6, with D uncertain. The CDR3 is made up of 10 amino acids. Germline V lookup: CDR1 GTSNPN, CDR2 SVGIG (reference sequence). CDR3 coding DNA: TGTGCCTGGATCGATTCACCCCTACACTTT. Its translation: CAWIDSPLHF.

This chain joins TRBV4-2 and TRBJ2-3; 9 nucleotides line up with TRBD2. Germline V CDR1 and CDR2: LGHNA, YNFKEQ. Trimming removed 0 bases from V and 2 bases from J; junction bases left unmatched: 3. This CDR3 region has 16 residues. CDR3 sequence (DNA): TGTGCCAGCAGCCAAGACGTAGCGGGGGCCACAGATACGCAGTATTTT. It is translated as CASSQDVAGATDTQYF.

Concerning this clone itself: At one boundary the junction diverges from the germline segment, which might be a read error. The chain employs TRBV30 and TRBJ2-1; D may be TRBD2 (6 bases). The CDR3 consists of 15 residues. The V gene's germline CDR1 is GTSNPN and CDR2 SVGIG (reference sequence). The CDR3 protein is CAGSVLGTQNNEQFF. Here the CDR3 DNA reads TGTGCCGGGAGTGTACTCGGGACTCAGAATAATGAGCAGTTCTTC.

The chain's CDR3 is CASSRPTSGRAYQETQYF. The CDR3 DNA is TGTGCCAGCAGCCGACCGACTAGCGGGAGGGCGTACCAAGAGACCCAGTACTTC. This sequence joins TRBV13 and TRBJ2-5; 14 bases agree with TRBD2. Germline V gene data show CDR1 as PRHDT and CDR2 as FYEKMQ (reference sequence). The CDR3 is made up of 18 amino acids. The J segment lost 0 bases and the V segment lost 5 bases, leaving 8 bases of the junction unmatched.

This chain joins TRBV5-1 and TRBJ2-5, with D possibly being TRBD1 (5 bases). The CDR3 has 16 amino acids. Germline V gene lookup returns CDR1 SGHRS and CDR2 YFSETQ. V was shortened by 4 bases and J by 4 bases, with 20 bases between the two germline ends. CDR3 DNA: TGCGCCAGCAGCATCACTCCCTCAGGGAAAGGAGAGACCCAGTACTTC. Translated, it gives CASSITPSGKGETQYF. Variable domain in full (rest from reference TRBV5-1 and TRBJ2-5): KAGVTQTPRYLIKTRGQQVTLSCSPISGHRSVSWYQQTPGQGLQFLFEYFSETQRNKGNFPGRFSGRQFSNSRSEMNVSTLELGDSALYLCASSITPSGKGETQYFGPGTRLLVL.

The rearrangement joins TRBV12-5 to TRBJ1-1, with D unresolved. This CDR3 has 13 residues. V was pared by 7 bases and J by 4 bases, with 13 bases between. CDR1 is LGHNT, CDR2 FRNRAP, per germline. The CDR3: CASALIRGTEAFF. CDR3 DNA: TGTGCTAGTGCTCTTATACGGGGCACTGAAGCTTTCTTT.

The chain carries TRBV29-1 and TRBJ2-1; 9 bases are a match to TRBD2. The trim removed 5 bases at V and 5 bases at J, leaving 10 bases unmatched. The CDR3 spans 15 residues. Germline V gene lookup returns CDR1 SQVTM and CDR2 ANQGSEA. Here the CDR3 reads CSVRSSGISDNEQFF. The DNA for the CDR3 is TGCAGCGTTAGGTCTAGCGGGATCAGTGACAATGAGCAGTTCTTC.

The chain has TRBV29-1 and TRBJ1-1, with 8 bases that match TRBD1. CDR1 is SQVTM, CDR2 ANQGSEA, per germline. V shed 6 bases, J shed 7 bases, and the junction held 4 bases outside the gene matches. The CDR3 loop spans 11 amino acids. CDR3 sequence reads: CSVPGGSEAFF. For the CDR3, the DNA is TGCAGCGTACCAGGGGGCAGTGAAGCTTTCTTT.